The rows below give T cell receptor beta chains drawn from one sample of a study of CD8 T cells in ankylosing spondylitis. TCRdb re-called the 5' RACE reads through MiXCR, storing one row per CDR3 protein. Of about 150,000 distinct CDR3 sequences in the sample, approximately 7.3% were seen once. The sequenced sample consisted of blood, either unsorted or a sorted T cell fraction (not recorded which). All receptors derive from a female donor with ankylosing spondylitis or in good health (not recorded which). CDR3s include the opening cysteine and the closing phenylalanine or tryptophan. Each record gives: clone size, D gene, J gene, V gene, CDR3 DNA, CDR3 protein. D genes are given only for firm matches. The listing skips clone size in some rows; elsewhere it reads once, few, many or a size class.

abundance: NA; d_gene: NA; j_gene: TRBJ1-1; v_gene: TRBV5-1; CDR3nt: TGCGCCAGCAGTTCCCCCCAGGACACTGAAGCTTTCTTT; CDR3aa: CASSSPQDTEAFF
abundance: many; d_gene: NA; j_gene: TRBJ1-6; v_gene: TRBV12-3/TRBV12-4; CDR3nt: TGTGCCAGCAGTTTATCAGCTGAGTCACCCCTCCACTTT; CDR3aa: CASSLSAESPLHF
abundance: many; d_gene: NA; j_gene: TRBJ1-2; v_gene: TRBV6-6; CDR3nt: TGTGCCAGCAGTACAGGGAATGGCTACACCTTC; CDR3aa: CASSTGNGYTF
abundance: NA; d_gene: TRBD2; j_gene: TRBJ2-3; v_gene: TRBV7-2; CDR3nt: TGTGCCAGCAGCTTTCGACTAGCGCAAGATACGCAGTATTTT; CDR3aa: CASSFRLAQDTQYF
abundance: many; d_gene: NA; j_gene: TRBJ2-5; v_gene: TRBV20-1; CDR3nt: TGCAGTGCTAGTGACGCGGGGAGGTCCCAAGAGACCCAGTACTTC; CDR3aa: CSASDAGRSQETQYF
abundance: NA; d_gene: NA; j_gene: TRBJ1-2; v_gene: TRBV28; CDR3nt: TGTGCCAGCACCGACACCCCATCGGGCCGGGATGGCTACACCTTC; CDR3aa: CASTDTPSGRDGYTF
abundance: many; d_gene: NA; j_gene: TRBJ1-1; v_gene: TRBV3-1; CDR3nt: TGTGCCAGCAGCCAAGATCTGGAGAACACTGAAGCTTTCTTT; CDR3aa: CASSQDLENTEAFF
abundance: many; d_gene: NA; j_gene: TRBJ1-5; v_gene: TRBV5-1; CDR3nt: TGCGCCAGCAGCTTGTTGTTCAATCAGCCCCAGCATTTT; CDR3aa: CASSLLFNQPQHF
abundance: few; d_gene: NA; j_gene: TRBJ1-6; v_gene: TRBV4-3; CDR3nt: TGCGCCAGCAGCCAAGGCGGACCCCCGTATTCCTATAATTCACCCCTCCACTTT; CDR3aa: CASSQGGPPYSYNSPLHF
abundance: many; d_gene: NA; j_gene: TRBJ1-6; v_gene: TRBV9; CDR3nt: TGTGCCAGCAGCGGGGGTGGGACACCCAGCTCCTATAATTCACCCCTCCACTTT; CDR3aa: CASSGGGTPSSYNSPLHF
abundance: NA; d_gene: NA; j_gene: TRBJ1-1; v_gene: TRBV7-2; CDR3nt: TGTGCCAGCAGCCCCCAGGGCGGTGGTGTGAACACTGAAGCTTTCTTT; CDR3aa: CASSPQGGGVNTEAFF
abundance: many; d_gene: TRBD2; j_gene: TRBJ2-3; v_gene: TRBV30; CDR3nt: TGTGCCTGGAGTGTAGGGCGACTAGCGGGGGCAGATACGCAGTATTTT; CDR3aa: CAWSVGRLAGADTQYF
abundance: many; d_gene: NA; j_gene: TRBJ2-7; v_gene: TRBV20-1; CDR3nt: TGCAGTGCTCTAGACGGATACGAGCAGTACTTC; CDR3aa: CSALDGYEQYF
abundance: NA; d_gene: NA; j_gene: TRBJ2-3; v_gene: TRBV19; CDR3nt: TGTGCCACCAGAAGGACAGCTACTAGCACAGATACGCAGTATTTT; CDR3aa: CATRRTATSTDTQYF
abundance: many; d_gene: NA; j_gene: TRBJ1-2; v_gene: TRBV20-1; CDR3nt: TGCAGTGCTAGCGTTCCGGCAGGACCTTATGGCTACACCTTC; CDR3aa: CSASVPAGPYGYTF
abundance: many; d_gene: NA; j_gene: TRBJ2-5; v_gene: TRBV5-1; CDR3nt: TGCGCCAGCAGCTTAGGTGGGGAAAAGACCCAGTACTTC; CDR3aa: CASSLGGEKTQYF
abundance: many; d_gene: NA; j_gene: TRBJ2-3; v_gene: TRBV10-3; CDR3nt: TGTGCCATCAGTCCCCGGCCGACGCGGGATACGCAGTATTTT; CDR3aa: CAISPRPTRDTQYF
abundance: many; d_gene: TRBD2; j_gene: TRBJ2-7; v_gene: TRBV4-2; CDR3nt: TGTGCCAGCAGCCCTCGACTAGCGGGTGCCTACGAGCAGTACTTC; CDR3aa: CASSPRLAGAYEQYF
abundance: many; d_gene: TRBD1; j_gene: TRBJ1-6; v_gene: TRBV7-9; CDR3nt: TGTGCCAGCAGCACCGGGACAGGCCAATATAATTCACCCCTCCACTTT; CDR3aa: CASSTGTGQYNSPLHF
abundance: many; d_gene: NA; j_gene: TRBJ2-4; v_gene: TRBV21-1; CDR3nt: TGTGCCAGCAGCGAAGAAAGGAAAAACAGATTAGCCAAAAACATTCAGTACTTC; CDR3aa: CASSEERKNRLAKNIQYF
abundance: many; d_gene: NA; j_gene: TRBJ1-5; v_gene: TRBV20-1; CDR3nt: TGCAGTGCAGGAGTAGGCGGTCAGCCCCAGCATTTT; CDR3aa: CSAGVGGQPQHF
abundance: NA; d_gene: NA; j_gene: TRBJ1-1; v_gene: TRBV18; CDR3nt: TGTGCCAGCTCACCCCAGGTTGGGTCGAACACTGAAGCTTTCTTT; CDR3aa: CASSPQVGSNTEAFF
abundance: many; d_gene: NA; j_gene: TRBJ2-4; v_gene: TRBV28; CDR3nt: TGTGCCAGCAGTTTTAAGTCCCCCCCAGGGGCCAAAAACATTCAGTACTTC; CDR3aa: CASSFKSPPGAKNIQYF
abundance: many; d_gene: TRBD1; j_gene: TRBJ2-4; v_gene: TRBV19; CDR3nt: TGTGCCAGTAGTATATTGGTTGGACAGGGGATACTAGCCAAAAACATTCAGTACTTC; CDR3aa: CASSILVGQGILAKNIQYF
abundance: many; d_gene: NA; j_gene: TRBJ2-5; v_gene: TRBV10-3; CDR3nt: TGTGCCATCAGTGAGCCCCAAGCAGAGACCCAGTACTTC; CDR3aa: CAISEPQAETQYF
abundance: many; d_gene: TRBD1; j_gene: TRBJ2-1; v_gene: TRBV6-1; CDR3nt: TGTGCCAGCGTCCCAGGGGGAAGCTACAATGAGCAGTTCTTC; CDR3aa: CASVPGGSYNEQFF
abundance: many; d_gene: NA; j_gene: TRBJ2-1; v_gene: TRBV5-5; CDR3nt: TGTGCCAGCAGCTCCTTTGGGGGGGCCAACAATGAGCAGTTCTTC; CDR3aa: CASSSFGGANNEQFF
abundance: few; d_gene: NA; j_gene: TRBJ2-1; v_gene: TRBV9; CDR3nt: TGTGCCAGCAGCACGACCAATAAGCTGTTCTTC; CDR3aa: CASSTTNKLFF
abundance: many; d_gene: TRBD2; j_gene: TRBJ2-1; v_gene: TRBV5-1; CDR3nt: TGCGCCAGCAGCTTGAACGGGGGGGCGGTCGATGAGCAGTTCTTC; CDR3aa: CASSLNGGAVDEQFF
abundance: many; d_gene: NA; j_gene: TRBJ1-1; v_gene: TRBV20-1; CDR3nt: TGCAGTGCCAGGAAACTTCAGGGTGACACTGAAGCTTTCTTT; CDR3aa: CSARKLQGDTEAFF
abundance: many; d_gene: TRBD1; j_gene: TRBJ1-5; v_gene: TRBV6-1; CDR3nt: TGTGCCAGCAGTCCGGGACAGGGAGTTGGCAATCAGCCCCAGCATTTT; CDR3aa: CASSPGQGVGNQPQHF
abundance: few; d_gene: TRBD1; j_gene: TRBJ2-2; v_gene: TRBV7-6; CDR3nt: TGTGCCAGCAGCCGGGGACAGGGGCCTAACACCGGGGAGCTGTTTTTT; CDR3aa: CASSRGQGPNTGELFF
abundance: many; d_gene: NA; j_gene: TRBJ2-3; v_gene: TRBV20-1; CDR3nt: TGCAGTGCTAGAAAAGGGTTGGGAGATACGCAGTATTTT; CDR3aa: CSARKGLGDTQYF
abundance: many; d_gene: TRBD1; j_gene: TRBJ1-2; v_gene: TRBV4-3; CDR3nt: TGCGCCAGCAGCAACTTACGTGACAGGGAGCTCTATGGCTACACCTTC; CDR3aa: CASSNLRDRELYGYTF
abundance: many; d_gene: NA; j_gene: TRBJ1-1; v_gene: TRBV3-1; CDR3nt: TGTGCCAGCAGCCAAGATTTACGTGGCACTGAAGCTTTCTTT; CDR3aa: CASSQDLRGTEAFF
abundance: NA; d_gene: TRBD2; j_gene: TRBJ2-2; v_gene: TRBV7-1; CDR3nt: TGTGCCAGCAGCTCTAGGACTAGCGGGGGCCCGGCGGTAAATGGGAACACCGGGGAGCTGTTTTTT; CDR3aa: CASSSRTSGGPAVNGNTGELFF
abundance: many; d_gene: NA; j_gene: TRBJ1-6; v_gene: TRBV5-1; CDR3nt: TGCGCCAGCACCAACACCCTGGGGGGGTCACCCCTCCACTTT; CDR3aa: CASTNTLGGSPLHF
abundance: many; d_gene: NA; j_gene: TRBJ1-1; v_gene: TRBV2; CDR3nt: TGTGCCAGCAGTGAAGGGCGTCGTCTCACTGAAGCTTTCTTT; CDR3aa: CASSEGRRLTEAFF
abundance: many; d_gene: NA; j_gene: TRBJ1-2; v_gene: TRBV7-9; CDR3nt: TGTGCCAGCAGCTTAAACTATGGCTACACCTTC; CDR3aa: CASSLNYGYTF
abundance: many; d_gene: TRBD2; j_gene: TRBJ2-3; v_gene: TRBV10-3; CDR3nt: TGTGCCACGCTAACCCAGACTAGCGCCACAGATACGCAGTATTTT; CDR3aa: CATLTQTSATDTQYF
abundance: many; d_gene: NA; j_gene: TRBJ1-5; v_gene: TRBV10-3; CDR3nt: TGTGCCATCGGCCCCGACGAGGGAGATCAGCCCCAGCATTTT; CDR3aa: CAIGPDEGDQPQHF
abundance: many; d_gene: NA; j_gene: TRBJ1-1; v_gene: TRBV7-8; CDR3nt: TGTGCCAGCAGCCCGCACCCAGGGTGGAACACTGAAGCTTTCTTT; CDR3aa: CASSPHPGWNTEAFF
abundance: many; d_gene: NA; j_gene: TRBJ2-5; v_gene: TRBV20-1; CDR3nt: TGCAGTGCTAGAGATTTTGGGAAGGTAGAGACCCAGTACTTC; CDR3aa: CSARDFGKVETQYF
abundance: many; d_gene: NA; j_gene: TRBJ1-1; v_gene: TRBV14; CDR3nt: TGTGCCAGCAGCCGACAGATTCCAGGGAACACTGAAGCTTTCTTT; CDR3aa: CASSRQIPGNTEAFF
abundance: many; d_gene: TRBD1; j_gene: TRBJ2-7; v_gene: TRBV5-1; CDR3nt: TGCGCCAGCAGCACCGGGACAGGGCAGTCCTACGAGCAGTACTTC; CDR3aa: CASSTGTGQSYEQYF
abundance: many; d_gene: NA; j_gene: TRBJ2-3; v_gene: TRBV6-5; CDR3nt: TGTGCCAGCAGTTCCCCCCCAGATACGCAGTATTTT; CDR3aa: CASSSPPDTQYF
abundance: NA; d_gene: NA; j_gene: TRBJ2-3; v_gene: TRBV6-2/TRBV6-3; CDR3nt: TGTGCCAGCAGTCCGCGACCTCTTGATACGCAGTATTTT; CDR3aa: CASSPRPLDTQYF
abundance: many; d_gene: NA; j_gene: TRBJ2-4; v_gene: TRBV20-1; CDR3nt: TGCAGTGTTGGGGGTATAGCCAAAAACATTCAGTACTTC; CDR3aa: CSVGGIAKNIQYF
abundance: many; d_gene: NA; j_gene: TRBJ1-1; v_gene: TRBV5-1; CDR3nt: TGCGCCAGCAGCTTACAGGTCATGAACACTGAAGCTTTCTTT; CDR3aa: CASSLQVMNTEAFF
abundance: NA; d_gene: NA; j_gene: TRBJ1-1; v_gene: TRBV28; CDR3nt: TGTGTCAGCAGTTCTTTTCACCTACCTAAGGAATACACTGAAGCTTTCTTT; CDR3aa: CVSSSFHLPKEYTEAFF
abundance: many; d_gene: NA; j_gene: TRBJ2-3; v_gene: TRBV5-1; CDR3nt: TGCGCCAGCAGCTTAAAAGCCCACGAGGCGACGCAGTATTTT; CDR3aa: CASSLKAHEATQYF
abundance: many; d_gene: NA; j_gene: TRBJ2-5; v_gene: TRBV11-2; CDR3nt: TGTGCCAGCAGCCGGTTGAGGCAAGAGACCCAGTACTTC; CDR3aa: CASSRLRQETQYF
abundance: NA; d_gene: NA; j_gene: TRBJ2-3; v_gene: TRBV12-3/TRBV12-4; CDR3nt: TGTACCAGCATTGGACAGCCCTTGTTGGCGGCGCAGTATTTT; CDR3aa: CTSIGQPLLAAQYF